One T cell receptor (beta chain) is described in this entry. These data are taken from a study of blood T cell repertoires in COVID-19. Original processing notes: Reference gene primer amplification gave estimated nucleated cell counts. Generated by immunoSEQ multiplex PCR, the TCRdb table keeps only in-frame clones and is missing some. The V and J calls and clone size were taken over from that table, and D and trimming were inferred from the DNA. The data hold 200,000 to 250,000 clones, with less than 90% observed a single time. Germline CDR1 reads MNHEY; CDR2 reads SVGEGT. The CDR3 length is 17 residues. The V segment lost 6 bases and the J segment 5 bases; nucleotides outside the gene matches: 16.

Sequenced material: peripheral blood. This TCR came from a woman at least 80 years old with active or convalescent COVID-19. The chain joins TRBV6-2 or TRBV6-3 to TRBJ2-5, with 9 bases identical to TRBD1. DNA of the CDR3: TGTGCCAGCAGCCCTCCGGGACAGGGCGCGAAGAGGGAGACCCAGTACTTC. As protein: CASSPPGQGAKRETQYF.